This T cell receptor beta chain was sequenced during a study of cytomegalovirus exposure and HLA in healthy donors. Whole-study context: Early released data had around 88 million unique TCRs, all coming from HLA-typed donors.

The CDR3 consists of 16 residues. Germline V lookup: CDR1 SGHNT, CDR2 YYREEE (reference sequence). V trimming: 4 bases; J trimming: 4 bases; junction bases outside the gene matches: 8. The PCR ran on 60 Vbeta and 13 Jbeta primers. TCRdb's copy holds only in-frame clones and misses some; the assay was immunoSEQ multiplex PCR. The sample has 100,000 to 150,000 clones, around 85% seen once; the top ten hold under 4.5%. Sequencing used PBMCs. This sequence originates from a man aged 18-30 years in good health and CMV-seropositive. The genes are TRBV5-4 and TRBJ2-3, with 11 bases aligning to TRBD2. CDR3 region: CASSPPSSGGADTQYF. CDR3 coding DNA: TGTGCCAGCAGCCCTCCTAGTAGCGGGGGGGCAGATACGCAGTATTTT.